These 6 T cell receptor beta chains were sequenced from one sample in a study of a mutant IDH1 vaccine in newly diagnosed glioma. The sample's time point: week 23, last vaccination. The content of each vaccine dose was 300 ug of mutant IDH1 20-mer peptide, and topical imiquimod accompanied it. TCRdb's copy holds only in-frame clones and misses some; the assay was immunoSEQ multiplex PCR. Among approximately 82,000 clones listed, 85% to 90% were seen once. The antigens for these receptors are not known. The source material was PBMCs, sampled from a glioma patient whose treatment included an IDH1 peptide vaccine. Source of these receptors: a woman between 50 and 59 years old with glioma.

V gene TRBV6-1 combines with J gene TRBJ2-2; weak D call: TRBD1 (6 bases). The germline V gene encodes CDR1 MNHNS and CDR2 SASEGT. V lost 7 bases and J 1 base, leaving 10 bases between the germline ends. The CDR3 totals 14 residues. This chain's CDR3 is CASKGGQNTGELFF. The CDR3, as DNA: TGTGCCAGCAAAGGGGGACAGAACACCGGGGAGCTGTTTTTT.

The J gene is TRBJ1-5, the V gene TRBV7-9; D is uncertain. The CDR3 is 15 amino acids. The germline gives CDR1 SEHNR, CDR2 FQNEAQ (reference sequence). V lost 5 bases to trimming and J lost 3 bases, with 14 bases between them. The DNA for the CDR3 is TGTGCCAGCAGCCCCCAGGACGGTTACAATCAGCCCCAGCATTTT. Its translation is CASSPQDGYNQPQHF.

The chain employs TRBV5-5 and TRBJ2-3, with TRBD2 identical over 10 bases. V was clipped by 0 bases and J by 3 bases; unmatched bases: 4. Germline lookup yields CDR1 SGHKS and CDR2 YYEKEE (reference sequence). The CDR3 spans 16 residues. The CDR3 DNA sequence: TGTGCCAGCAGCTTGGGAAATAGCGGGAGGACAGATACGCAGTATTTT. It yields the protein CASSLGNSGRTDTQYF.

The J gene is TRBJ1-1, the V gene TRBV19; D is ambiguous. Trimming cost V 6 bases and J 0 bases, with 8 bases left between them. CDR1 and CDR2 (germline): LNHDA, SQIVND (reference sequence). There are 13 residues in the CDR3. The CDR3 DNA reads as TGTGCCAGTAGCTGGAAGTTGAACACTGAAGCTTTCTTT. The encoded protein is CASSWKLNTEAFF.

The J gene is TRBJ1-1, the V gene TRBV2; 10 bases line up with TRBD1. Germline V gives CDR1 SNHLY, CDR2 FYNNEI. V shed 6 bases and J 10 bases; nucleotides not matched to a gene: 11. The CDR3 covers 14 residues. The DNA of the CDR3 is TGTGCCAGCAGGCCGACAGGGGGCGTCTCGGGAGCTTTCTTT. Encoded protein: CASRPTGGVSGAFF. Full variable domain (outside the CDR3, taken from reference TRBV2 and TRBJ1-1): EPEVTQTPSHQVTQMGQEVILRCVPISNHLYFYWYRQILGQKVEFLVSFYNNEISEKSEIFDDQFSVERPDGSNFTLKIRSTKLEDSAMYFCASRPTGGVSGAFFGQGTRLTVV.

The V call is TRBV7-9, the J call TRBJ2-7, with 11 positions matching TRBD1. The length of the CDR3 is 13 residues. Per germline, CDR1 SEHNR and CDR2 FQNEAQ (reference sequence). J lost 3 bases, V lost 5 bases, and 0 bases had no gene match. DNA for the CDR3: TGTGCCAGCAGCGGGACAGGGGGCTACGAGCAGTACTTC. This translates into CASSGTGGYEQYF.